This T cell receptor beta chain was sequenced in a study of T cell clones after liver transplantation. Study-wide background: Samples came from ITN030ST, which attempted immunosuppression withdrawal within 2 years of liver transplantation. Apart from three HCV-positive recipients, transplants were for non-autoimmune, non-viral reasons. Overall study results and limits: In most of the 8 subjects, circulating graft-donor-reactive CD4 TCRbeta sequences fell significantly after transplant.

Sorting of unstimulated PBMCs yielded separate CD3+CD4+ and CD3+CD8+ fractions. Comments on this clone: Its antigen is unidentified.

The protocol was immunoSEQ multiplex PCR, while the TCRdb copy is restricted to in-frame clones and leaves out a portion. Seen here are 75,000 to 95,000 clones, roughly 80% observed once, and the top ten hold less than 2.5%. Deletions cut 3 bases from V and 3 bases from J, with 9 bases between. This CDR3 spans 14 amino acids. The germline V gene has CDR1 KGHSH and CDR2 LQKENI. The sequencing used CD4+ T cells from blood, collected around 48 months after liver transplant. The chain couples TRBV18 to TRBJ2-1; D gene ambiguous. This receptor was identified in a human patient who received a liver transplant. Some T cells may be the graft donor's. In DNA form, the CDR3 reads TGTGCCAGCTCACCGCAGCCCGTCTACAATGAGCAGTTCTTC. Amino acids: CASSPQPVYNEQFF.